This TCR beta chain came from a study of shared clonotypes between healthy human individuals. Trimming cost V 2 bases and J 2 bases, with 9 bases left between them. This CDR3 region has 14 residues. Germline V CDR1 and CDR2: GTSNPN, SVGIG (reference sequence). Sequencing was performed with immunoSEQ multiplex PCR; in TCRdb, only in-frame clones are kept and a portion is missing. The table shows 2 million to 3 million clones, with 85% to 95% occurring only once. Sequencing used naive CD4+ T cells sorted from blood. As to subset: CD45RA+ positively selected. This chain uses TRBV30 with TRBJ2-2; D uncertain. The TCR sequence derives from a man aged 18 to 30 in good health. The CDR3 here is CAWSLLSNTGELFF. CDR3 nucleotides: TGTGCCTGGAGTCTGCTGTCCAACACCGGGGAGCTGTTTTTT.